This is a list of T cell receptor beta chains from one sample in a study of cytomegalovirus exposure and HLA in healthy donors. Clones were sequenced by immunoSEQ multiplex PCR, and TCRdb holds only the in-frame ones, with some missing. Here the sample spans about 130,000 clones, over 70% being singletons. The sequenced sample was PBMCs. The receptors were sampled from a woman between 45 and 60 years old in good health and CMV-seronegative. Each CDR3 is given with its conserved first and last residue. A D gene is named only where the DNA matches it firmly. Clone size is not always given. Where it is, it says once, few, many or a class for expanded clones.

J,D,V,size,DNA,CDR3
TRBJ2-7,TRBD1,TRBV30,NA,TGTGCCTCGGGGGACAGGGTCAGCGAGCAGTACTTC,CASGDRVSEQYF
TRBJ2-7,NA,TRBV29-1,NA,TGCAGCATCACTACAAGCTCCTACGAGCAGTACTTC,CSITTSSYEQYF
TRBJ2-7,TRBD1,TRBV28,NA,TGTGCCAGCAGCGACCCCGGGACAGGGGTCTACGAGCAGTACTTC,CASSDPGTGVYEQYF
TRBJ2-6,TRBD1,TRBV7-9,NA,TGTTCCAGCAGCTTACAGGGGGCATATGCTGGGGCCAACGTCCTGACTTTC,CSSSLQGAYAGANVLTF
TRBJ2-1,TRBD2,TRBV10-3,NA,TGTGCCACTTATACCGGGACTAGCGGAGGCTACAATGAGCAGTTCTTC,CATYTGTSGGYNEQFF
TRBJ1-3,NA,TRBV10-3,NA,TGTGCCATCAGTGAGCGGGATATGCACACCATATATTTT,CAISERDMHTIYF
TRBJ2-3,TRBD2,TRBV7-3,NA,TGTGCCAGCAGCTTACTAGCGGGAACAGATACGCAGTATTTT,CASSLLAGTDTQYF
TRBJ1-2,NA,TRBV7-3,few,TGTGCCAGCAGCTTAACGGACAGCTATGGCTACACCTTC,CASSLTDSYGYTF
TRBJ1-1,NA,TRBV19,NA,TGTGCCAGTAGTATAGACGGTCAGAACACTGAAGCTTTCTTT,CASSIDGQNTEAFF
TRBJ1-1,NA,TRBV6-5,NA,TGTGCCAGCACTACAGGGAACACTGAAGCTTTCTTT,CASTTGNTEAFF
TRBJ1-5,NA,TRBV18,NA,TGTGCCAGCTCACCTCAGGATAGCAATCAGCCCCAGCATTTT,CASSPQDSNQPQHF
TRBJ1-2,TRBD1,TRBV9,NA,TGTGCCAGCAGCGTCAAACAGGGGGCGGGTGGCTACACCTTC,CASSVKQGAGGYTF
TRBJ2-7,TRBD1,TRBV28,NA,TGTGCCAGCAGTTACAGGGGCCCCAAGGGGGAGCAGTACTTC,CASSYRGPKGEQYF
TRBJ2-5,TRBD1,TRBV7-2,NA,TGTGCCAGCAGCTCGCAGACAGGGGGCCAAGAGACCCAGTACTTC,CASSSQTGGQETQYF
TRBJ1-1,NA,TRBV6-6,NA,TGTGCCAGCAGTGTCAGGGGTGCGGACACTGAAGCTTTCTTT,CASSVRGADTEAFF
TRBJ2-2,TRBD2,TRBV6-5,NA,TGTGCCAGCAGTTACGGGGGGGCCGGGGAGCTGTTTTTT,CASSYGGAGELFF